The present TCR beta chain was sequenced within a study of response to subunit inactivated influenza vaccine. Whole-study findings and limits: The authors proposed limited new T cell recruitment per seasonal influenza vaccination.

Concerning this clonotype: Antigen: not known.

A single record per CDR3 protein comes from TCRdb applying MiXCR to the RT-PCR reads. The sample lists about half a million distinct CDR3 sequences, approximately 7.6% occurring once. The specimen comprised PBMCs from blood, sampled less than 25 months after vaccination. This clonotype originated in a man in his fifties or sixties who received an inactivated influenza vaccine.

CDR3: CSARDLGKPTYEQYF. CDR3 bases: TGCAGTGCTAGAGATCTAGGGAAACCTACCTACGAGCAGTACTTC. The rearrangement links TRBV20-1 to TRBJ2-7, with no clear D. CDR1 and CDR2 (germline): DFQATT, SNEGSKA (reference sequence). CDR3 length: 15 residues. V was clipped by 0 bases and J by 2 bases, with 14 bases between them.